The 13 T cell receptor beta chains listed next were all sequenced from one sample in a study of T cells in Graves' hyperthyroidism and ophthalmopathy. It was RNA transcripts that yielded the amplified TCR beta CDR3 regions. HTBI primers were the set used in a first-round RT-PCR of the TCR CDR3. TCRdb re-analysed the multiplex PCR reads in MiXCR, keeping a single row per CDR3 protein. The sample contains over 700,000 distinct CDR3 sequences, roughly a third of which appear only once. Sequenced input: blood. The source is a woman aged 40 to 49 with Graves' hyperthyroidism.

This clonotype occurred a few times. CDR3 sequence: CASSLVGTRWDEQYF. The CDR3 DNA reads as TGCGCCAGCAGCCTAGTCGGGACACGGTGGGACGAGCAGTACTTC. V gene TRBV4-1 combines with J gene TRBJ2-7; TRBD1 is a possible D gene (6 bases). Germline loops: CDR1 MGHRA, CDR2 YSYEKL. V was trimmed by 4 bases and J by 5 bases, leaving 18 bases between them. This CDR3 comprises 15 residues.

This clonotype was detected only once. In DNA form, the CDR3 reads TGTGCCAGCAGCTGGCGGACTAGCGGGGGGCCTGGGGAGGAGACCCAGTACTTC. The encoded protein is CASSWRTSGGPGEETQYF. The chain employs TRBV12-3 or TRBV12-4 and TRBJ2-5, with 14 bases aligning to TRBD2. V gave up 6 bases and J gave up 5 bases; unmatched junction bases: 14. This CDR3 has 18 amino acids.

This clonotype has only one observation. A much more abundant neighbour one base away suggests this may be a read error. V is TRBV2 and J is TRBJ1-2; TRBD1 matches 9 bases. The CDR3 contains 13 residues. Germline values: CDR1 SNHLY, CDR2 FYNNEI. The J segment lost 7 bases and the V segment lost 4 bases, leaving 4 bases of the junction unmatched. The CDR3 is CASSAGTGSGYTF. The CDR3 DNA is TGTGCCAGCAGTGCCGGGACAGGGTCTGGCTACACCTTC.

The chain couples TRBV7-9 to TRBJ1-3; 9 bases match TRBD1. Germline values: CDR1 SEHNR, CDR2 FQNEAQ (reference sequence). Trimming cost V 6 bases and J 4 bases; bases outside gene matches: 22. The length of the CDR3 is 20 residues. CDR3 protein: CASSLWRGTGFPRSGNTIYF. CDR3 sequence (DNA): TGTGCCAGCAGTTTATGGCGGGGGACAGGGTTTCCACGCTCCGGAAACACCATATATTTT.

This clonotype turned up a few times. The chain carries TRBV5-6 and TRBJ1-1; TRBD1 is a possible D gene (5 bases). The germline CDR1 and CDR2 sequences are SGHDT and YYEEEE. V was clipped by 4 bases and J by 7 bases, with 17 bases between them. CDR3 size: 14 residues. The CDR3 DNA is TGTGCCAGCAGCCCCTCAGGTCAGGGCTATGAAGCTTTCTTT. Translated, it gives CASSPSGQGYEAFF. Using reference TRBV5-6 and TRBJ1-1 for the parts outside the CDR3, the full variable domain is DAGVTQSPTHLIKTRGQQVTLRCSPKSGHDTVSWYQQALGQGPQFIFQYYEEEERQRGNFPDRFSGHQFPNYSSELNVNALLLGDSALYLCASSPSGQGYEAFFGQGTRLTVV.

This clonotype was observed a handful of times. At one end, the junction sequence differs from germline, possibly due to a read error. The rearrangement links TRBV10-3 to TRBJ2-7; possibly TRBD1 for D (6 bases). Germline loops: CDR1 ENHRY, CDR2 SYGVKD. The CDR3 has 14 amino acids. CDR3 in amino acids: CASSAPTGGVLQYF. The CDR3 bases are TGTGCCAGCAGTGCCCCGACAGGTGGAGTTTTGCAGTACTTC.

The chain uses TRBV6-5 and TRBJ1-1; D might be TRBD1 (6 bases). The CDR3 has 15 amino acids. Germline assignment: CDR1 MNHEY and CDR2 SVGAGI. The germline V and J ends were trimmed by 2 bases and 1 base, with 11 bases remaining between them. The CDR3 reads CASSYTPGQNTEAFF. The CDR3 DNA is TGTGCCAGCAGTTACACTCCGGGACAGAACACTGAAGCTTTCTTT.

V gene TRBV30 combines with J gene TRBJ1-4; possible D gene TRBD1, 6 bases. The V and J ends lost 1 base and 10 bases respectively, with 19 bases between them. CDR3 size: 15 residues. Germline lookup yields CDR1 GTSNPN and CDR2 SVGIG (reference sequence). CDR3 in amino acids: CAWSGGQPNVGKLFF. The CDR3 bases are TGTGCCTGGAGTGGGGGACAACCCAACGTCGGAAAACTGTTTTTT.

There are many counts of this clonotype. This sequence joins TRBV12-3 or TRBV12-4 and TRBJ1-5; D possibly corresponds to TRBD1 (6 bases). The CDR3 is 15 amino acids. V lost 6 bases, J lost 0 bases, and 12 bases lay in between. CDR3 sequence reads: CASRLGQYSNQPQHF. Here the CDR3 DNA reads TGTGCCAGCAGACTTGGACAGTATAGCAATCAGCCCCAGCATTTT.

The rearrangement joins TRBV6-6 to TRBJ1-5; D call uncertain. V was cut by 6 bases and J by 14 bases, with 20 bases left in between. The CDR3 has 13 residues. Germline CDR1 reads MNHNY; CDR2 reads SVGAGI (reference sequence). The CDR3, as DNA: TGTGCCAGCAGCCCCAGCGAGGCAGGCTACGAGCATTTT. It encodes CASSPSEAGYEHF.

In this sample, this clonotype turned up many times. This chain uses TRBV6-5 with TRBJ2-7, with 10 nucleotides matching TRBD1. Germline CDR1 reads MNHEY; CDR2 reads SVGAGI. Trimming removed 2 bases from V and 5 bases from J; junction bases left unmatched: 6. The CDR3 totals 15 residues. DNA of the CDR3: TGTGCCAGCAGTTACCAGAGACAGGGGGCCCACGAGCAGTACTTC. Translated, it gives CASSYQRQGAHEQYF.

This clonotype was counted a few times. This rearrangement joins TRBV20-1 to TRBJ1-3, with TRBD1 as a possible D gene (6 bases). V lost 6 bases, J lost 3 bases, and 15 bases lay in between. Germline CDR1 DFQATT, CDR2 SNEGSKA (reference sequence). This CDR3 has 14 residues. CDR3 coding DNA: TGCAGTGCCCGGGAGGGGGGACTTGGAAACACCATATATTTT. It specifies CSAREGGLGNTIYF.

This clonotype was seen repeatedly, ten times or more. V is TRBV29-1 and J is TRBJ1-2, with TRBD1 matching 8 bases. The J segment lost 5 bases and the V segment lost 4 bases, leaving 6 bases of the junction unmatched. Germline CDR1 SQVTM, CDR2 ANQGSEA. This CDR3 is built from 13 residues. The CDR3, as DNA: TGCAGCGTTGGGACAGGGAACCCTTATGGCTACACCTTC. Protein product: CSVGTGNPYGYTF.